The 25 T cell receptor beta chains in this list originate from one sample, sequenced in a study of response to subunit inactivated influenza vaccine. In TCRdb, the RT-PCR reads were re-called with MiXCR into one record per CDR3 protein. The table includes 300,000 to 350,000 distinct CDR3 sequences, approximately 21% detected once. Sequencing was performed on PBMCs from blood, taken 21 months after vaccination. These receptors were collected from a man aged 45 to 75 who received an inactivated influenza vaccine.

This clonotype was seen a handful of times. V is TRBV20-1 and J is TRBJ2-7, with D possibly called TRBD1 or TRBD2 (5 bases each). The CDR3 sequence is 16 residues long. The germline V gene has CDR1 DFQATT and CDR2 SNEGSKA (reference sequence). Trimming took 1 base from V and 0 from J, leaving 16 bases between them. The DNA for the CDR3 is TGCAGTGCTAGAGTTCCGAGGGGCCCTAGCTCCTACGAGCAGTACTTC. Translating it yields CSARVPRGPSSYEQYF.

The CDR3 nucleotides read TGTGCCAGCAGCGTAGGCCCAGGGGGCTGGGCCAACGTCCTGACTTTC. Protein product: CASSVGPGGWANVLTF. V gene TRBV9 combines with J gene TRBJ2-6, with 8 bases identical to TRBD1. V lost 0 bases, J lost 5 bases, and 4 bases stayed unmatched. CDR1 and CDR2 from the germline V gene are SGDLS and YYNGEE. This CDR3 has 16 amino acids.

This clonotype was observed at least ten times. The CDR3 region is CSAGRAFEAFF. The CDR3 DNA reads TGCAGCGCCGGGCGCGCCTTTGAAGCTTTCTTT. The gene calls are TRBV29-1 and TRBJ1-1, with D unresolved. V was clipped by 7 bases and J by 7 bases, with 13 bases between them. This CDR3 region has 11 residues. CDR1 is SQVTM, CDR2 ANQGSEA, per germline.

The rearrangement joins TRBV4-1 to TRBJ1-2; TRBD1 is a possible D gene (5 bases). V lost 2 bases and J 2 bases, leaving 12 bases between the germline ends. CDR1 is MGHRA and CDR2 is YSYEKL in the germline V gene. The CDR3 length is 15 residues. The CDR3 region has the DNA TGCGCCAGCAGCCAACCTTACAGGACAAACTATGGCTACACCTTC. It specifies CASSQPYRTNYGYTF.

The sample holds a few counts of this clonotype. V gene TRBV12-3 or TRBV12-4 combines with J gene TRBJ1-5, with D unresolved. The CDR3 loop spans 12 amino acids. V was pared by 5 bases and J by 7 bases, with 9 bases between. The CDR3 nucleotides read TGTGCCAGCAGTCGACCCGCCCAGCCCCAGCATTTT. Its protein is CASSRPAQPQHF.

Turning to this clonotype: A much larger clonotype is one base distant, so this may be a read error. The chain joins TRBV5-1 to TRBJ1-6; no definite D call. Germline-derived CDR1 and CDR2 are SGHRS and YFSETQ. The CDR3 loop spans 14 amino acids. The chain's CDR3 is CASSLAGSGSPLQF. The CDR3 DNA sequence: TGCGCCAGCAGCTTGGCCGGGTCCGGTTCACCCCTCCAATTT.

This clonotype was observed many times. The CDR3 protein is CSARDLSSYEQYF. The CDR3 region has the DNA TGCAGTGCTAGAGATCTTAGCAGCTACGAGCAGTACTTC. The chain carries TRBV20-1 and TRBJ2-7; D is unresolved. Germline V gene data show CDR1 as DFQATT and CDR2 as SNEGSKA (reference sequence). The CDR3 runs to 13 residues. Deletions cut 0 bases from V and 3 bases from J, with 9 bases between.

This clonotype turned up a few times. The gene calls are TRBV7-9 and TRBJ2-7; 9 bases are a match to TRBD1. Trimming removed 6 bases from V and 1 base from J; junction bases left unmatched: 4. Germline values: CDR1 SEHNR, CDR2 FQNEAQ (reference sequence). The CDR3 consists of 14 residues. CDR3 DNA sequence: TGTGCCAGCAGTCCGGACAGGGGTTCCTACGAGCAGTACTTC. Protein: CASSPDRGSYEQYF.

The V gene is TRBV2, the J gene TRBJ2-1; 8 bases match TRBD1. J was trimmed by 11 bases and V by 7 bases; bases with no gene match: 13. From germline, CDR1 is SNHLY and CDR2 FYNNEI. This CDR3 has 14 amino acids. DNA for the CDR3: TGTGCCAGCATGGAGACAGGGGTAGCTAATAAGCAGTTCTTC. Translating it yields CASMETGVANKQFF.

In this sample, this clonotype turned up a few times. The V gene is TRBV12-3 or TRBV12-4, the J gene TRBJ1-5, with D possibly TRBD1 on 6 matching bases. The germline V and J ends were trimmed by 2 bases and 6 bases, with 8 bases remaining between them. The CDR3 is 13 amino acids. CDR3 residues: CASSLRGSQPQHF. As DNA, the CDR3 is TGTGCCAGCAGTTTAAGGGGGAGTCAGCCCCAGCATTTT.

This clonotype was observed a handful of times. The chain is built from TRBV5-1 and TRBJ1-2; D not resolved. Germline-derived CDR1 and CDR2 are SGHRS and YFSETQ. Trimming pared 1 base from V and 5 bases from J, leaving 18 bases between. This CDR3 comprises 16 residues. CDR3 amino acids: CASSLLALRPPYGYTF. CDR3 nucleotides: TGCGCCAGCAGCTTGTTGGCCCTCAGGCCCCCTTATGGCTACACCTTC.

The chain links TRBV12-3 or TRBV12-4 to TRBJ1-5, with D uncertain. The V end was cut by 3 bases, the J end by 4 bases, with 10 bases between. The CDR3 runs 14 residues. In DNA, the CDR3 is TGTGCCAGCAGTTTGATAGCAGTAAATCAGCCCCAGCATTTT. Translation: CASSLIAVNQPQHF.

The chain's CDR3 is CASSYSFGQGLGEKLFF. CDR3 coding DNA: TGTGCCAGCAGTTACAGTTTTGGACAGGGCCTGGGTGAAAAACTGTTTTTT. The rearrangement uses TRBV6-5 and TRBJ1-4, with 8 bases lining up with TRBD1. V shed 2 bases, J shed 7 bases, and the junction held 12 bases outside the gene matches. The CDR3 extends over 17 amino acids. The germline V gene has CDR1 MNHEY and CDR2 SVGAGI.

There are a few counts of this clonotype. The DNA for the CDR3 is TGTGCCAGCAGTTCGGCAGGGACCTCCGAGCAGTACTTC. Its translation is CASSSAGTSEQYF. The chain has TRBV12-3 or TRBV12-4 and TRBJ2-7, with D perhaps assigned TRBD1 or TRBD2 (5 bases each). The V and J ends lost 4 bases and 6 bases respectively, with 13 bases between them. The CDR3 contains 13 residues.

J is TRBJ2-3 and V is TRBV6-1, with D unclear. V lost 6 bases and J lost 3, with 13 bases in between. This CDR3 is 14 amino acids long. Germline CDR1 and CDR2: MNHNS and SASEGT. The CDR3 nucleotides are TGTGCCAGCAGCTCCGGCGGAGAGACAGATACGCAGTATTTT. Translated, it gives CASSSGGETDTQYF.

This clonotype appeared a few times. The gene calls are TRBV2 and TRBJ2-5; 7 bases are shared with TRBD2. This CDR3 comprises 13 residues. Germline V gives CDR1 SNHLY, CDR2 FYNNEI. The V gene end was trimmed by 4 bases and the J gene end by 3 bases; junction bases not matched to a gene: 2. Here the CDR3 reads CASSGLAEETQYF. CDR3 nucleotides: TGTGCCAGCAGTGGGCTAGCGGAAGAGACCCAGTACTTC.

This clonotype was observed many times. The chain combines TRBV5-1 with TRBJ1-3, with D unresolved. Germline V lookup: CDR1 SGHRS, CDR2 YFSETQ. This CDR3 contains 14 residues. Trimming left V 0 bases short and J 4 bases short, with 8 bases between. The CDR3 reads CASSLAGYGNTIYF. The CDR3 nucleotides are TGCGCCAGCAGCTTGGCTGGGTACGGAAACACCATATATTTT.

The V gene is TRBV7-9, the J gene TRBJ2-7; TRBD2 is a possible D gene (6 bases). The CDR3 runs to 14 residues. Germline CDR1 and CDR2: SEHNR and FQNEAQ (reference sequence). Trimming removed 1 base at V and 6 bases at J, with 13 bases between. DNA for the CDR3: TGTGCCAGCAGCTTAGAAGGAGGGTTAAGCGAGCAGTACTTC. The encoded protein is CASSLEGGLSEQYF.

CDR3 sequence: CSARAGLASDTQYF. CDR3 coding DNA: TGCAGTGCTAGAGCCGGACTAGCCTCAGATACGCAGTATTTT. The chain carries TRBV20-1 and TRBJ2-3; 8 bases align to TRBD2. Unmatched junction bases numbered 4, after V lost 1 base and J lost 4 bases. The CDR3 is 14 residues long. Germline CDR1 reads DFQATT; CDR2 reads SNEGSKA (reference sequence).

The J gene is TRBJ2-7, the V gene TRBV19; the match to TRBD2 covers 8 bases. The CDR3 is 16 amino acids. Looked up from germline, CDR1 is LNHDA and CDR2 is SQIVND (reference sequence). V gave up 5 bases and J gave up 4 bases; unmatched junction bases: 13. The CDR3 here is CASSWNGRASAYEQYF. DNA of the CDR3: TGTGCCAGTAGTTGGAACGGGAGGGCCTCCGCATACGAGCAGTACTTC.

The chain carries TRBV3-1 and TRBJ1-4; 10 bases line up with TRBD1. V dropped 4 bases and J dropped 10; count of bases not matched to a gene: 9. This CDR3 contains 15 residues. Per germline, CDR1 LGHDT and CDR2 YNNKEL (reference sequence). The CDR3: CASSLTTGGLRKLFF. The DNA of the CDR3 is TGTGCCAGCAGCCTAACGACAGGGGGCTTAAGAAAACTGTTTTTT.

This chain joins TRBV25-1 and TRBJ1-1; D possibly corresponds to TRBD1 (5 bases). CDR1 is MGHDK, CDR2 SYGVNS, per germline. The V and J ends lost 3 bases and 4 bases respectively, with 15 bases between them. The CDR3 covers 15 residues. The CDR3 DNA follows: TGTGCCAGCAGTGATGACAGTGGGCGGACCACTGAAGCTTTCTTT. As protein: CASSDDSGRTTEAFF.

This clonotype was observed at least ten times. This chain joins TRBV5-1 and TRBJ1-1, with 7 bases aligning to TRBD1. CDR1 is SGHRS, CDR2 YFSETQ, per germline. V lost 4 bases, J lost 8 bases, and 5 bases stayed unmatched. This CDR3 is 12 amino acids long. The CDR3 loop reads CASSRDRVEAFF. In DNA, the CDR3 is TGCGCCAGCAGCCGCGACAGGGTCGAAGCTTTCTTT.

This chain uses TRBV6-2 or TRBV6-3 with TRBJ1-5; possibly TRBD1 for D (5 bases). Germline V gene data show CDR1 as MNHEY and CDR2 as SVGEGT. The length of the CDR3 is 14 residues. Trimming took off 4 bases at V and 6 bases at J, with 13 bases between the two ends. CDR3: CASSFDSGTQPQHF. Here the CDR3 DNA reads TGTGCCAGCAGTTTTGACAGTGGTACTCAGCCCCAGCATTTT.

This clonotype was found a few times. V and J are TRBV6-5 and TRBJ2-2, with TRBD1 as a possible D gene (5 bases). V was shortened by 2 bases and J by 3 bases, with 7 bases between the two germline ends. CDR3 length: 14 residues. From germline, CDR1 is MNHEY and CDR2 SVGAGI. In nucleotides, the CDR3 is TGTGCCAGCAGTTACACAGGAGACACCGGGGAGCTGTTTTTT. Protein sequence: CASSYTGDTGELFF.